In this sample, the clone carrying this T cell receptor (beta chain) turned up a few times. Trimming took 3 bases from V and 0 from J, leaving 8 bases between them. The CDR3 runs to 14 residues. CDR1 is ENHRY and CDR2 is SYGVKD in the germline V gene. Researchers ran the PCR with 60 Vbeta and 13 Jbeta primers. Sequencing used immunoSEQ multiplex PCR; TCRdb keeps in-frame clones, though not all of them. Found here are approximately 240,000 clones, roughly 82% of them singletons; the top ten hold 5% to 6%. The data stem from a study of cytomegalovirus exposure and HLA in healthy donors. About the research overall: Early released data had 65 million to 100 million unique TCRs, all coming from HLA-typed donors.

The chain combines TRBV10-3 with TRBJ1-2; D call uncertain. The receptor was derived from a woman between 40 and 50 years old in good health and CMV-seropositive. Input material: PBMCs. The CDR3 here is CAISDTVANYGYTF. CDR3 in DNA: TGTGCCATCAGTGACACGGTTGCTAACTATGGCTACACCTTC.